A single sample gave rise to the 20 T cell receptor beta chains below, sequenced in a study of shared clonotypes between healthy human individuals. Assay used: immunoSEQ multiplex PCR; TCRdb lists only in-frame clones, some missing. The sample yields over 850,000 clones, approximately 80% seen once. Sequencing was performed on memory CD4+ T cells from PBMCs. Subset here: CD45RA-negative fraction. These receptors were obtained from a man younger than 35 in good health. Some clones in this sample may be carry-over from other donors' samples.

The chain combines TRBV5-5 with TRBJ2-7; TRBD2 matches 7 bases. The germline gives CDR1 SGHKS, CDR2 YYEKEE (reference sequence). The V segment lost 0 bases and the J segment 7 bases; nucleotides outside the gene matches: 7. The CDR3 runs to 14 residues. CDR3 nucleotide sequence: TGTGCCAGCAGCTTGGAAGCCCCGGGACTAGAGCAGTACTTC. This sequence encodes CASSLEAPGLEQYF.

CDR3 DNA sequence: TGTGCCAGCAGCTTAAATGAGAATCAGCCCCAGCATTTT. It specifies CASSLNENQPQHF. The chain employs TRBV11-2 and TRBJ1-5; D not resolved. V lost 2 bases to trimming and J lost 4 bases, with 6 bases between them. The CDR3 has 13 residues. Germline loops: CDR1 SGHAT, CDR2 FQNNGV.

The chain is built from TRBV7-9 and TRBJ2-5; 12 bases are a match to TRBD2. The CDR3 totals 15 residues. CDR1 and CDR2 from the germline V gene are SEHNR and FQNEAQ (reference sequence). Trimming at V came to 3 bases and at J to 4 bases, leaving 3 bases not matched to a gene. This CDR3 reads CASSLRTSGVETQYF. The DNA for the CDR3 is TGTGCCAGCAGCTTGAGGACTAGCGGGGTAGAGACCCAGTACTTC.

This chain links TRBV28 with TRBJ1-2, with D unresolved. Trimming removed 3 bases at V and 4 bases at J, with 15 bases between. This CDR3 spans 15 amino acids. Germline lookup yields CDR1 MDHEN and CDR2 SYDVKM. CDR3 nucleotide sequence: TGTGCCAGCAGTTTCGGGCCGACGTTCGGCTATGGCTACACCTTC. Protein: CASSFGPTFGYGYTF.

This sequence joins TRBV28 and TRBJ1-1; tentatively, D is TRBD1 (6 bases). With 5 bases removed from V and 3 bases from J, the gap between germline ends came to 16 bases. In germline, CDR1 is MDHEN, CDR2 SYDVKM. This CDR3 has 15 residues. CDR3 sequence reads: CASSPSGARDTEAFF. The CDR3 nucleotides are TGTGCCAGCAGTCCCTCGGGGGCGCGGGACACTGAAGCTTTCTTT.

This clone has only a few counts. The chain is built from TRBV11-2 and TRBJ2-5, with 12 bases lining up with TRBD2. Germline values: CDR1 SGHAT, CDR2 FQNNGV. This CDR3 has 15 amino acids. Unmatched junction bases numbered 3, after V lost 5 bases and J lost 2 bases. CDR3 DNA sequence: TGTGCCAGCAGCAAAGGGACTAGCGGGCAAGAGACCCAGTACTTC. Protein product: CASSKGTSGQETQYF.

The sample holds one count of this clone. V is TRBV28 and J is TRBJ2-7; D is unresolved. Germline V lookup: CDR1 MDHEN, CDR2 SYDVKM. The V end was cut by 4 bases, the J end by 5 bases, with 9 bases between. The CDR3 spans 12 residues. Written as DNA, the CDR3 is TGTGCCAGCAGTTCCGGACGGGACGAGCAGTACTTC. This gives the protein CASSSGRDEQYF.

The V gene is TRBV5-4, the J gene TRBJ1-1; 9 bases are a match to TRBD1. This CDR3 comprises 14 residues. After removal of 4 bases from V and 1 base from J, the junction contained 2 bases not matched to a gene. CDR1 SGHNT and CDR2 YYREEE come from the germline V gene (reference sequence). The CDR3 DNA is TGTGCCAGCAGCCGGGACAGGGCGAACACTGAAGCTTTCTTT. This encodes CASSRDRANTEAFF.

The chain is built from TRBV11-2 and TRBJ1-5; 9 bases are shared with TRBD1. The germline V gene encodes CDR1 SGHAT and CDR2 FQNNGV. The CDR3 is 18 residues long. J lost 0 bases, V lost 3 bases, and 9 bases had no gene match. The CDR3 coding sequence is TGTGCCAGCAGCTTTCTGGACAGGGGCGAGGATAGCAATCAGCCCCAGCATTTT. It codes for CASSFLDRGEDSNQPQHF.

The V call is TRBV28, the J call TRBJ1-2; no clear D. The CDR3 extends over 15 amino acids. V was trimmed by 3 bases and J by 4 bases, leaving 15 bases between them. The germline CDR1 and CDR2 sequences are MDHEN and SYDVKM. CDR3 nucleotides: TGTGCCAGCAGTTTTCAGAGGGCCTCCTCCTATGGCTACACCTTC. It specifies CASSFQRASSYGYTF.

The rearrangement links TRBV5-1 to TRBJ2-2; D possibly matches TRBD1 or TRBD2 (5 bases each). This CDR3 region has 15 residues. V was trimmed by 4 bases and J by 2 bases, leaving 12 bases between them. Germline V CDR1 and CDR2: SGHRS, YFSETQ. CDR3 sequence: CASSQGTANTGELFF. The CDR3 nucleotides are TGCGCCAGCAGCCAAGGGACGGCTAACACCGGGGAGCTGTTTTTT.

The gene calls are TRBV11-3 and TRBJ1-1; possibly TRBD1 for D (5 bases). Germline CDR1 reads SGHNT; CDR2 reads YENEEA. The CDR3 spans 13 residues. The V and J ends lost 0 bases and 7 bases respectively, with 9 bases between them. CDR3 protein: CASSLDGTVEAFF. Here the CDR3 DNA reads TGTGCCAGCAGCTTAGACGGGACGGTTGAAGCTTTCTTT.

This clone was observed a handful of times. The chain links TRBV7-6 to TRBJ2-1, with TRBD2 identical over 11 bases. Losses at the gene ends were 5 bases for V and 8 bases for J; bases not matched to a gene: 5. Germline CDR1 is SGHVS and CDR2 is FNYEAQ. CDR3 size: 14 residues. Written as DNA, the CDR3 is TGTGCCAGCAGCCAACTAGCGGGAGTGGATGAGCAGTTCTTC. Its protein product is CASSQLAGVDEQFF. Full variable domain (outside the CDR3, taken from reference TRBV7-6 and TRBJ2-1): GAGVSQSPRYKVTKRGQDVALRCDPISGHVSLYWYRQALGQGPEFLTYFNYEAQQDKSGLPNDRFSAERPEGSISTLTIQRTEQRDSAMYRCASSQLAGVDEQFFGPGTRLTVL.

The chain combines TRBV5-1 with TRBJ2-1; 9 bases are a match to TRBD1. Germline V gives CDR1 SGHRS, CDR2 YFSETQ. This CDR3 has 15 amino acids. The V gene end was trimmed by 7 bases and the J gene end by 4 bases; junction bases not matched to a gene: 9. CDR3 nucleotides: TGCGCCAGCGCCTTTTCCGGGACAGGGTACAATGAGCAGTTCTTC. It translates to CASAFSGTGYNEQFF.

The V gene is TRBV18, the J gene TRBJ2-7, with D possibly TRBD1 on 7 matching bases. The CDR3 has 16 amino acids. The germline V and J ends were trimmed by 0 bases and 3 bases, with 15 bases remaining between them. Germline assignment: CDR1 KGHSH and CDR2 LQKENI. CDR3 coding DNA: TGTGCCAGCTCACCACCGGGGCAGGGGGGAGGCTACGAGCAGTACTTC. Translated: CASSPPGQGGGYEQYF. The full variable domain, in which reference TRBV18 and TRBJ2-7 provide the parts outside the CDR3, is NAGVMQNPRHLVRRRGQEARLRCSPMKGHSHVYWYRQLPEEGLKFMVYLQKENIIDESGMPKERFSAEFPKEGPSILRIQQVVRGDSAAYFCASSPPGQGGGYEQYFGPGTRLTVT.

This rearrangement joins TRBV11-2 to TRBJ1-2; maybe TRBD1 (6 bases). Germline loops: CDR1 SGHAT, CDR2 FQNNGV. With 5 bases removed from V and 4 bases from J, the gap between germline ends came to 17 bases. The CDR3 runs 15 residues. The CDR3: CASSPTIGQSYGYTF. In DNA form, the CDR3 reads TGTGCCAGCAGCCCCACTATCGGACAGAGCTATGGCTACACCTTC.

This rearrangement joins TRBV15 to TRBJ2-5, with D possibly matching TRBD2 (5 bases). CDR1 is LNHNV and CDR2 is YYDKDF in the germline V gene (reference sequence). V was clipped by 1 base and J by 5 bases, with 8 bases between them. This CDR3 spans 13 amino acids. The chain's CDR3 is CATSRGGVETQYF. The DNA for the CDR3 is TGTGCCACCAGCAGAGGGGGAGTGGAGACCCAGTACTTC.

This clone has just one count. This sequence joins TRBV10-3 and TRBJ2-7, with 9 bases that match TRBD1. Trimming took 2 bases from V and 3 from J; bases not matched to a gene: 8. Germline CDR1 and CDR2: ENHRY and SYGVKD. The CDR3 covers 16 residues. The CDR3 loop reads CAISELGQGRYYEQYF. The CDR3 DNA reads TGTGCCATCAGTGAGCTAGGACAGGGGCGTTACTACGAGCAGTACTTC.

This clone was seen only a few times. J is TRBJ1-2 and V is TRBV28; D is unresolved. Germline loops: CDR1 MDHEN, CDR2 SYDVKM. The CDR3 sequence is 13 residues long. V was clipped by 5 bases and J by 5 bases, with 12 bases between them. DNA of the CDR3: TGTGCCAGCAGTCGGGCCGCGGGGTATGGCTACACCTTC. Its translation is CASSRAAGYGYTF.

The chain couples TRBV28 to TRBJ2-2, with 9 bases matching TRBD1. Germline CDR1 MDHEN, CDR2 SYDVKM. This CDR3 has 15 amino acids. With V trimmed by 8 bases and J by 6 bases, 10 bases remained unmatched. CDR3 DNA sequence: TGTGCCAGCCGAACAGGGGGCGCGCGATCCGGGGAGCTGTTTTTT. Encoded protein: CASRTGGARSGELFF.